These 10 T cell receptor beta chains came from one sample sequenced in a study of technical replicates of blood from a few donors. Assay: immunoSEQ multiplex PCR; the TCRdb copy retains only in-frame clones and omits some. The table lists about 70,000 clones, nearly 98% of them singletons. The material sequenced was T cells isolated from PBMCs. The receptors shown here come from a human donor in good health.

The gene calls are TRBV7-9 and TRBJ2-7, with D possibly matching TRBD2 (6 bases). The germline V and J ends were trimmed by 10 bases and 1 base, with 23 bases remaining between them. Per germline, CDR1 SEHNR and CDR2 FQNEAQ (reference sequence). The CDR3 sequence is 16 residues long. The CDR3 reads CATRVSRTIGSYEQYF. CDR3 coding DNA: TGTGCCACTAGGGTGTCCAGGACTATTGGATCCTACGAGCAGTACTTC.

The CDR3 spells CASSSVGGKGNTIYF. The DNA for the CDR3 is TGTGCCAGCAGCTCGGTCGGGGGGAAAGGAAACACCATATATTTT. V gene TRBV11-2 combines with J gene TRBJ1-3; TRBD1 is a possible D gene (5 bases). The CDR3 has 15 residues. Trimming removed 4 bases at V and 4 bases at J, with 14 bases between. In germline, CDR1 is SGHAT, CDR2 FQNNGV.

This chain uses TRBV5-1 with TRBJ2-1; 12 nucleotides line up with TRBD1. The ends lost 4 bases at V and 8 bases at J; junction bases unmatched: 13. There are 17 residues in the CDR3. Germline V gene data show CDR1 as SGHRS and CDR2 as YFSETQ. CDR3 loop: CASSRNRGQGARDEQFF. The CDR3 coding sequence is TGCGCCAGCAGCAGAAACAGGGGACAGGGGGCGAGGGATGAGCAGTTCTTC.

CDR3 loop: CASSNFQAITEAFF. The DNA of the CDR3 is TGTGCCAGCAGTAACTTCCAGGCCATCACTGAAGCTTTCTTT. V usage is TRBV2 and J usage is TRBJ1-1; the D is unclear. V dropped 5 bases and J dropped 4 bases, with 14 bases sitting between them. Germline CDR1 SNHLY, CDR2 FYNNEI. The CDR3 is made up of 14 amino acids.

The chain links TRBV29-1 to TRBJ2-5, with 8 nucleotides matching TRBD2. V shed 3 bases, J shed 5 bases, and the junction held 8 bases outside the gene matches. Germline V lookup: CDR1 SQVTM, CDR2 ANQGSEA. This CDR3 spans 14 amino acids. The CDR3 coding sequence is TGCAGCGTTGATACCGGGAGGGCCGCGGAGACCCAGTACTTC. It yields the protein CSVDTGRAAETQYF.

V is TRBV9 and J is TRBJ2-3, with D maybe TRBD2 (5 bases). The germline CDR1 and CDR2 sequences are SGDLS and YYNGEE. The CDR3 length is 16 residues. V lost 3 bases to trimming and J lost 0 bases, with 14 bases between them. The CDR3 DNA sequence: TGTGCCAGCAGCGCACGGAGGTCTTCTAGCACAGATACGCAGTATTTT. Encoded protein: CASSARRSSSTDTQYF.

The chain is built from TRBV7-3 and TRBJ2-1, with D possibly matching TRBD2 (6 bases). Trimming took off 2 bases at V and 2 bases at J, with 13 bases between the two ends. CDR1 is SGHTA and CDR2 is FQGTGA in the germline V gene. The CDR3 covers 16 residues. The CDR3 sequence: CASSLLGGATYNEQFF. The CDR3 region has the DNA TGTGCCAGCAGCTTATTAGGAGGGGCCACCTACAATGAGCAGTTCTTC.

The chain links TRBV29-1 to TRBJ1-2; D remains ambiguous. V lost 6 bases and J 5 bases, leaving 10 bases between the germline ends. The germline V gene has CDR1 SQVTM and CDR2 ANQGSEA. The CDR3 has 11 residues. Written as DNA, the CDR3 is TGCAGCGTAGTCGAGGGTTATGGCTACACCTTC. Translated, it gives CSVVEGYGYTF. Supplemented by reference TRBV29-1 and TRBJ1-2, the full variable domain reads SAVISQKPSRDICQRGTSLTIQCQVDSQVTMMFWYRQQPGQSLTLIATANQGSEATYESGFVIDKFPISRPNLTFSTLTVSNMSPEDSSIYLCSVVEGYGYTFGSGTRLTVV.

The CDR3 protein is CASSLTIQGSGLFF. In DNA, the CDR3 is TGTGCCAGCAGCCTGACGATACAGGGCTCAGGGCTGTTTTTT. The chain uses TRBV14 and TRBJ1-4, with D maybe TRBD1 (6 bases). The length of the CDR3 is 14 residues. Between the trimmed V and J ends, which lost 4 bases and 14 bases, there was a span of 20 bases. The germline CDR1 and CDR2 sequences are SGHDN and FVKESK.

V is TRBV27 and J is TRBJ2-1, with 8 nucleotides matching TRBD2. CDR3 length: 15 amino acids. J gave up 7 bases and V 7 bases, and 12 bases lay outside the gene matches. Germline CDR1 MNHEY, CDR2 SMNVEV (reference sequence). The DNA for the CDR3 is TGTGCCAGCACCCCAAACGGGGGGGCTAAAAATGAGCAGTTCTTC. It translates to CASTPNGGAKNEQFF.